The clone carrying this T cell receptor beta chain was observed a few times. This entry belongs to a study of blood T cell repertoires in COVID-19. Study-wide background: PBMCs, B-cell-depleted T cells, or T cells were the source of the cDNA or gDNA that made up the material.

The V end lost 4 bases, the J end lost 3 bases, and 13 bases lay between the germline ends. The CDR3 sequence is 14 residues long. In germline, CDR1 is SGHKS, CDR2 YYEKEE (reference sequence). The assay was immunoSEQ multiplex PCR, and TCRdb's table has in-frame clones only and misses some. The sample has a few hundred thousand clones, around 91% seen once. What the recovered Cohort 3 donors had was two negative PCRs, clearance, or symptom resolution. Source material: PBMCs or T cells enriched from blood (not recorded which). This sequence was found in a woman aged 18-29 years who had recovered from COVID-19. The chain employs TRBV5-5 and TRBJ1-1; D remains ambiguous. The CDR3 sequence: CASSPIPRDTEAFF. CDR3 nucleotide sequence: TGTGCCAGCAGCCCGATACCGCGAGACACTGAAGCTTTCTTT.